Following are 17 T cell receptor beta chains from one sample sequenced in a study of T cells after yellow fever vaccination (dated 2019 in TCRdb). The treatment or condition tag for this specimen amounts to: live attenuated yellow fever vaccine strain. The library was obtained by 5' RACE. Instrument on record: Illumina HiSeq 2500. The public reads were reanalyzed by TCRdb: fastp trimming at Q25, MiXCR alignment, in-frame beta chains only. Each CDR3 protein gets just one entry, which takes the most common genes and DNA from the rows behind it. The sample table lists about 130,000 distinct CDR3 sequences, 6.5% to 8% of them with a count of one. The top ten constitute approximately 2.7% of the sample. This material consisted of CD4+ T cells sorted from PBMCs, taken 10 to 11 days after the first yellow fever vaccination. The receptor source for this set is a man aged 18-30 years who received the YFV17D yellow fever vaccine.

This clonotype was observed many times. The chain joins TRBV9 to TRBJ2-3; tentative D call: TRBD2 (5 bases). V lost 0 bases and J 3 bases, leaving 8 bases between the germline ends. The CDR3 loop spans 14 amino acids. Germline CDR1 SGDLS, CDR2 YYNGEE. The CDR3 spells CASSVGPGTDTQYF. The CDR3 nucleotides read TGTGCCAGCAGCGTAGGACCGGGGACAGATACGCAGTATTTT. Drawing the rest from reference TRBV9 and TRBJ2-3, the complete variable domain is DSGVTQTPKHLITATGQRVTLRCSPRSGDLSVYWYQQSLDQGLQFLIQYYNGEERAKGNILERFSAQQFPDLHSELNLSSLELGDSALYFCASSVGPGTDTQYFGPGTRLTVL.

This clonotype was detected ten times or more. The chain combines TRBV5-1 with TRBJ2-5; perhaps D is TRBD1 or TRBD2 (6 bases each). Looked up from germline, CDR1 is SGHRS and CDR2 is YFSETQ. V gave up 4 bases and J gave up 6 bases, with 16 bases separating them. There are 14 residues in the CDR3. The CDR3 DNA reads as TGCGCCAGCAGCAACCTGAGGGGGGATAAGACCCAGTACTTC. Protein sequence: CASSNLRGDKTQYF.

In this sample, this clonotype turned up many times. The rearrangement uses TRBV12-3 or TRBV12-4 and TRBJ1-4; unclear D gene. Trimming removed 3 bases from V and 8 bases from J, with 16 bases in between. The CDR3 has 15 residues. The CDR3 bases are TGTGCCAGCAGTTTTTACGGGGAATGGACGGAAAAACTGTTTTTT. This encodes CASSFYGEWTEKLFF.

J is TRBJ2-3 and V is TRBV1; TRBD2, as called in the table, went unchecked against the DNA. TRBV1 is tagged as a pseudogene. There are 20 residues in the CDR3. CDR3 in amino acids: CTSSHQTGTSPAGCTDTQYF. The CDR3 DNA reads TGCACCAGCAGCCACCAAACCGGGACTAGCCCCGCGGGGTGCACAGATACGCAGTATTTT.

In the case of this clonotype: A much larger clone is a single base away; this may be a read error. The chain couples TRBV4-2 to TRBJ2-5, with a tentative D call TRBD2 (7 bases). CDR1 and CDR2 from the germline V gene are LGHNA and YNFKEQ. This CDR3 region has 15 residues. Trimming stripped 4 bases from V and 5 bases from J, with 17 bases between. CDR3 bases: TGTGCCAGCAGCCCTGACACGGGGGGCCAGGAGACCCAGTACTTC. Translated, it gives CASSPDTGGQETQYF.

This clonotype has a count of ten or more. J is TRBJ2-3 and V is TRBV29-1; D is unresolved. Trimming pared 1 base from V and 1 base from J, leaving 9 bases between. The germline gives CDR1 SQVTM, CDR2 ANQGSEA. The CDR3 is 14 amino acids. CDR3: CSVEGSDRTDTQYF. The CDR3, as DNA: TGCAGCGTTGAAGGGAGCGATCGCACAGATACGCAGTATTTT.

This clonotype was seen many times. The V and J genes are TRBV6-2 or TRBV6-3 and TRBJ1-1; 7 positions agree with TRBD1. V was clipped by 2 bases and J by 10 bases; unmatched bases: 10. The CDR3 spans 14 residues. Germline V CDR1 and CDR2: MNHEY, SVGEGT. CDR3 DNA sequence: TGTGCCAGCAGTTACCGGTTCGAGGGGGCGGGAGCTTTCTTT. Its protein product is CASSYRFEGAGAFF.

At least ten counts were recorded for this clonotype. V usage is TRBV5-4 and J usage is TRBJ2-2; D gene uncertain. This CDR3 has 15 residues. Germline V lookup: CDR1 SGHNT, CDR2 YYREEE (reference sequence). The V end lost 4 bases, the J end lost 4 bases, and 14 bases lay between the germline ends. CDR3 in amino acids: CASSLSAMVTGELFF. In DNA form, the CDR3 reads TGTGCCAGCAGCCTAAGCGCGATGGTCACCGGGGAGCTGTTTTTT.

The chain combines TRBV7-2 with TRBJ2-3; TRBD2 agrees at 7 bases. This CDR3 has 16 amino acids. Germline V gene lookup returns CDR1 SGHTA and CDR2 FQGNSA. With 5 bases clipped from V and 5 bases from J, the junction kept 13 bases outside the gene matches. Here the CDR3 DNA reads TGTGCCAGCAGCGTCCGAATGGGGGGGGGTAGAGATACGCAGTATTTT. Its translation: CASSVRMGGGRDTQYF. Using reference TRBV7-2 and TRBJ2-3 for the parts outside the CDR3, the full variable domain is GAGVSQSPSNKVTEKGKDVELRCDPISGHTALYWYRQSLGQGLEFLIYFQGNSAPDKSGLPSDRFSAERTGGSVSTLTIQRTQQEDSAVYLCASSVRMGGGRDTQYFGPGTRLTVL.

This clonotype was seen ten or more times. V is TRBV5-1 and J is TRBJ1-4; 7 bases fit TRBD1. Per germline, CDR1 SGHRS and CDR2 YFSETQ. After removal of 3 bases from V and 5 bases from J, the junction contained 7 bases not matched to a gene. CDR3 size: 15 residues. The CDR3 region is CASSYSGTENEKLFF. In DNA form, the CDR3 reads TGCGCCAGCAGCTACTCCGGGACAGAAAATGAAAAACTGTTTTTT.

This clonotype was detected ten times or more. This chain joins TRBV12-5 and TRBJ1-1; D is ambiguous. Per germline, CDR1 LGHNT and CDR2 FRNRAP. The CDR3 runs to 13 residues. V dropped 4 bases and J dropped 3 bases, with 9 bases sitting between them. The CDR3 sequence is CASGSWSYTEAFF. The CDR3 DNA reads TGTGCTAGTGGTTCTTGGTCCTACACTGAAGCTTTCTTT.

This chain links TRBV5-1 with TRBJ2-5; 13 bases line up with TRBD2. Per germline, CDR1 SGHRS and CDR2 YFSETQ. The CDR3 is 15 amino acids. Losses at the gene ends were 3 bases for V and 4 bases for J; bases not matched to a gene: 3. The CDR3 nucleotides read TGCGCCAGCAGCTATGGGACTAGCGGGGCAGAGACCCAGTACTTC. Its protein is CASSYGTSGAETQYF. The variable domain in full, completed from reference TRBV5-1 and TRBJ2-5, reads KAGVTQTPRYLIKTRGQQVTLSCSPISGHRSVSWYQQTPGQGLQFLFEYFSETQRNKGNFPGRFSGRQFSNSRSEMNVSTLELGDSALYLCASSYGTSGAETQYFGPGTRLLVL.

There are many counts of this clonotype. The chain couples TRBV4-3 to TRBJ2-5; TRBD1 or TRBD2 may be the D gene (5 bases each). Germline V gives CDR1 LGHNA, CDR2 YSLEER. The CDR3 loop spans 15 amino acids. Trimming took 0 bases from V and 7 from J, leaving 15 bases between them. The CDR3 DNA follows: TGCGCCAGCAGCCAAGAACCGGGACCTGGGGGGACCCAGTACTTC. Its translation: CASSQEPGPGGTQYF.

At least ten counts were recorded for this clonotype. The CDR3 spells CASSFRTGISGANVLTF. CDR3 nucleotides: TGTGCCAGCAGCTTCCGGACAGGGATCTCTGGGGCCAACGTCCTGACTTTC. The chain is built from TRBV7-3 and TRBJ2-6; 8 bases map to TRBD1. Looked up from germline, CDR1 is SGHTA and CDR2 is FQGTGA. After removal of 3 bases from V and 0 bases from J, the junction contained 4 bases not matched to a gene. The CDR3 consists of 17 residues.

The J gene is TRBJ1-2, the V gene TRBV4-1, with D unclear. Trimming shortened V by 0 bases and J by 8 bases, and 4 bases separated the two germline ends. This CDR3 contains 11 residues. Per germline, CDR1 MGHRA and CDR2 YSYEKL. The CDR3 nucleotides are TGCGCCAGCAGCCAAGATGCGGGCTACACCTTC. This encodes CASSQDAGYTF.

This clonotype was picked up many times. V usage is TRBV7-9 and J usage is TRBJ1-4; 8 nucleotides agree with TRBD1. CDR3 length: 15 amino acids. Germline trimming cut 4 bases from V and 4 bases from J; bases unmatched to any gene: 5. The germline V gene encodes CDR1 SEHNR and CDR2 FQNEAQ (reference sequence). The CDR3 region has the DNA TGTGCCAGCAGCTACGGGACAGGCGGTAATGAAAAACTGTTTTTT. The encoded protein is CASSYGTGGNEKLFF.

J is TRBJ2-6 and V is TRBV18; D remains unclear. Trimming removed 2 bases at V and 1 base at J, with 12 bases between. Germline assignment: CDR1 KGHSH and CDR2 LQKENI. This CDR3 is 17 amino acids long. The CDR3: CASSPTPVGSGANVLTF. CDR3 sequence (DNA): TGTGCCAGCTCACCAACCCCGGTTGGGTCTGGGGCCAACGTCCTGACTTTC.